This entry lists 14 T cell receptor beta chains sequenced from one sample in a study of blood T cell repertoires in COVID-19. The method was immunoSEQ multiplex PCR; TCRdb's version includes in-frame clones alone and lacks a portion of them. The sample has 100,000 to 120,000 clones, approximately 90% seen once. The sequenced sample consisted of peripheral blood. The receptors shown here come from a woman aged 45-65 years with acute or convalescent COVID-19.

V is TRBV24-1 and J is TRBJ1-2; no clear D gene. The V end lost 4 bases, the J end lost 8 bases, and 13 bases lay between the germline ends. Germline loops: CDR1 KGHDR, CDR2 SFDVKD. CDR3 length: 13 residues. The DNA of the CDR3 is TGTGCCACCAGTGACCGTCCCCTAGGAGGCTACACCTTC. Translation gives CATSDRPLGGYTF.

DNA for the CDR3: TGTGCCAGCAGTCCAGGGGCCTACGAGCAGTACTTC. This codes for CASSPGAYEQYF. The V call is TRBV12-3 or TRBV12-4, the J call TRBJ2-7; possible D gene TRBD1, 6 bases. The V end was cut by 5 bases, the J end by 2 bases, with 7 bases between. This CDR3 has 12 residues.

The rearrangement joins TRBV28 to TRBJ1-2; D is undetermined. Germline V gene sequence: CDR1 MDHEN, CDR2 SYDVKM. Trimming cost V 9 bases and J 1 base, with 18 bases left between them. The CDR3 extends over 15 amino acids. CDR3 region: CASQPRPINNYGYTF. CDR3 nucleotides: TGTGCCAGTCAGCCTAGACCGATAAATAACTATGGCTACACCTTC.

In DNA form, the CDR3 reads TGTGCCAGCAGTCGCAGGACAGCCTACGAGCAGTACTTC. Amino acid sequence: CASSRRTAYEQYF. This chain links TRBV6-5 with TRBJ2-7, with a weak D call TRBD1 (6 bases). CDR1 is MNHEY and CDR2 is SVGAGI in the germline V gene. CDR3 size: 13 residues. Trimming cost V 5 bases and J 2 bases, with 10 bases left between them.

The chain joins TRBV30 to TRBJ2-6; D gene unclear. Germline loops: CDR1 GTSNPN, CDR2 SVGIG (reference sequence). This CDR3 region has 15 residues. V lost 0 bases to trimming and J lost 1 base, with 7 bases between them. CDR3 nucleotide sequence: TGTGCCTGGAGTGTCTGGGCTTCTGGGGCCAACGTCCTGACTTTC. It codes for CAWSVWASGANVLTF.

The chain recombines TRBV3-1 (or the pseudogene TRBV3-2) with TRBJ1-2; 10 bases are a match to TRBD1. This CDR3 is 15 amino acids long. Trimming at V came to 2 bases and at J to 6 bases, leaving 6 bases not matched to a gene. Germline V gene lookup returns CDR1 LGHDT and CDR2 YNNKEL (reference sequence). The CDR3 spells CASSQMDRGINGYTF. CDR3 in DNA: TGTGCCAGCAGCCAAATGGACAGGGGGATTAATGGCTACACCTTC.

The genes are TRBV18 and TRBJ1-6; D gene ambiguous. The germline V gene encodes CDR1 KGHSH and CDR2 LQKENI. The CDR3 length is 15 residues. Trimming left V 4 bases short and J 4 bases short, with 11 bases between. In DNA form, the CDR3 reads TGTGCCAGCTCACACCAACAGATATATAATTCACCCCTCCACTTT. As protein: CASSHQQIYNSPLHF.

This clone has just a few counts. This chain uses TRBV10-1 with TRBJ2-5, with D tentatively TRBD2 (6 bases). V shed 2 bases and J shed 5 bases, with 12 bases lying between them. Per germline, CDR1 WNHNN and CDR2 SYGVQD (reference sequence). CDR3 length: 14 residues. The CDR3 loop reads CASSEASVGETQYF. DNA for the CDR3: TGCGCCAGCAGTGAGGCTAGCGTTGGGGAGACCCAGTACTTC.

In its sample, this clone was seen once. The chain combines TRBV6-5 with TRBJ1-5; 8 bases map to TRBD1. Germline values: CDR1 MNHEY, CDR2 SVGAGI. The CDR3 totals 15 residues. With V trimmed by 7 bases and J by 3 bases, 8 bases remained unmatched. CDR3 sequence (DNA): TGTGCCAGCATTCACGACAGGGGAGTCAATCAGCCCCAGCATTTT. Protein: CASIHDRGVNQPQHF.

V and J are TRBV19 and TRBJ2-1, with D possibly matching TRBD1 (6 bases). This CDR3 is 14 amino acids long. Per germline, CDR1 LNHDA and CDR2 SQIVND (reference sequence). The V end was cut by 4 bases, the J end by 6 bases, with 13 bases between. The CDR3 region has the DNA TGTGCCAGTAGTAACAGGGATTTCGGCAATGAGCAGTTCTTC. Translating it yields CASSNRDFGNEQFF. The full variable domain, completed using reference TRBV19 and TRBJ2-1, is DGGITQSPKYLFRKEGQNVTLSCEQNLNHDAMYWYRQDPGQGLRLIYYSQIVNDFQKGDIAEGYSVSREKKESFPLTVTSAQKNPTAFYLCASSNRDFGNEQFFGPGTRLTVL.

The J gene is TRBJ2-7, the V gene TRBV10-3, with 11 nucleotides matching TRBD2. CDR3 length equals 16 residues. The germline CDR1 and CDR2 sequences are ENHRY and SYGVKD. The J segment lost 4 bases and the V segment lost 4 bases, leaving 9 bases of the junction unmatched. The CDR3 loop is CAISALTSGSLYEQYF. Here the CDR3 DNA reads TGTGCCATCAGTGCGTTAACTAGCGGGAGTTTATACGAGCAGTACTTC.

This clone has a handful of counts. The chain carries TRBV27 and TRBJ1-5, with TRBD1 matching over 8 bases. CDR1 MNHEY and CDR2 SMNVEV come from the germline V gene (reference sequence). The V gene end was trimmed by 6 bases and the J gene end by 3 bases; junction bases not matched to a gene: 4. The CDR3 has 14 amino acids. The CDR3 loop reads CASRSGGPNQPQHF. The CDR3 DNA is TGTGCCAGCAGATCAGGGGGCCCCAATCAGCCCCAGCATTTT.

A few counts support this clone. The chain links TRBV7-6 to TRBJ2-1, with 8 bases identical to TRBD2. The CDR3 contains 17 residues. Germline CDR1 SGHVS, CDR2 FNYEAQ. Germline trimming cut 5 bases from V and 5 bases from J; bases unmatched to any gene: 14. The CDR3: CASSPSRVAGSNNEQFF. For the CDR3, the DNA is TGTGCCAGCAGCCCCTCCCGGGTAGCGGGGAGCAACAATGAGCAGTTCTTC. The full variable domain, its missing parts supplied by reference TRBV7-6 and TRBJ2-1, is GAGVSQSPRYKVTKRGQDVALRCDPISGHVSLYWYRQALGQGPEFLTYFNYEAQQDKSGLPNDRFSAERPEGSISTLTIQRTEQRDSAMYRCASSPSRVAGSNNEQFFGPGTRLTVL.

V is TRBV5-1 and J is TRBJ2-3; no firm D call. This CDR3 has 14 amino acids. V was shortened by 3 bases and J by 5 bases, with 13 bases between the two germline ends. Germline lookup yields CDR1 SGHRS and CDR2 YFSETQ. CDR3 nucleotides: TGCGCCAGCAGCTCCGGTCATATGCAAGATACGCAGTATTTT. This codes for CASSSGHMQDTQYF.